Listed here are 21 T cell receptor beta chains from one sample, sequenced in a study of shared clonotypes between healthy human individuals. The naive CD8 subset, CD45RO-negative cells positively selected for CCR7, excluded terminally differentiated effector memory CD45RA+ cells. Sequencing used immunoSEQ multiplex PCR; TCRdb keeps in-frame clones, though not all of them. This sample carries about 600,000 clones, about 98% of them seen once, and the ten largest clones take 0.3%. Sequencing was performed on naive CD8+ T cells sorted from blood. The receptors come from a man younger than 45 in good health.

This chain's CDR3 is CASSSGSRGTYNEQFF. DNA for the CDR3: TGTGCCAGCAGCTCCGGGTCTCGTGGCACCTACAATGAGCAGTTCTTC. V and J are TRBV7-9 and TRBJ2-1; D is unresolved. Germline V gene lookup returns CDR1 SEHNR and CDR2 FQNEAQ (reference sequence). V was trimmed by 4 bases and J by 2 bases, leaving 15 bases between them. This CDR3 region has 16 residues.

This chain links TRBV10-2 with TRBJ2-3; the D gene is possibly TRBD2 (5 bases). V lost 7 bases and J lost 1, with 9 bases in between. Per germline, CDR1 WSHSY and CDR2 SAAADI. CDR3 length: 13 amino acids. CDR3 sequence (DNA): TGCGCCAGCAAACAGCGGCGCACAGATACGCAGTATTTT. Protein: CASKQRRTDTQYF.

This chain connects TRBV7-6 to TRBJ2-7, with D uncertain. The ends were cut back, 4 bases at V and 5 bases at J, with 12 bases in the middle. The CDR3 loop spans 13 amino acids. Germline-derived CDR1 and CDR2 are SGHVS and FNYEAQ. CDR3 sequence reads: CASSSRYADEQYF. The CDR3 DNA sequence: TGTGCCAGCAGCTCAAGGTACGCCGACGAGCAGTACTTC.

This chain connects TRBV13 to TRBJ2-6, with D possibly matching TRBD1 (5 bases). V was trimmed by 4 bases and J by 2 bases, leaving 24 bases between them. CDR1 and CDR2 (germline): PRHDT, FYEKMQ (reference sequence). The CDR3 is made up of 20 amino acids. The CDR3 is CASSSILGKGFATGANVLTF. CDR3 bases: TGTGCCAGCAGCTCTATTTTGGGAAAGGGGTTTGCCACTGGGGCCAACGTCCTGACTTTC. The complete variable domain, with remaining parts taken from reference TRBV13 and TRBJ2-6, reads AAGVIQSPRHLIKEKRETATLKCYPIPRHDTVYWYQQGPGQDPQFLISFYEKMQSDKGSIPDRFSAQQFSDYHSELNMSSLELGDSALYFCASSSILGKGFATGANVLTFGAGSRLTVL.

The chain recombines TRBV18 with TRBJ1-5; 7 nucleotides match TRBD1. Germline loops: CDR1 KGHSH, CDR2 LQKENI. This CDR3 is built from 15 residues. The J segment lost 4 bases and the V segment lost 3 bases, leaving 6 bases of the junction unmatched. The CDR3 DNA reads as TGTGCCAGCTCACCGGGGGACAGATTGAATCAGCCCCAGCATTTT. It is translated as CASSPGDRLNQPQHF.

J is TRBJ1-5 and V is TRBV2; 7 bases line up with TRBD1. After removal of 3 bases from V and 3 bases from J, the junction contained 8 bases not matched to a gene. This CDR3 spans 16 amino acids. CDR1 is SNHLY and CDR2 is FYNNEI in the germline V gene. CDR3 amino acids: CASSESPTGVNQPQHF. CDR3 DNA: TGTGCCAGCAGTGAGTCACCTACAGGGGTCAATCAGCCCCAGCATTTT.

This clone was observed a single time. The chain carries TRBV18 and TRBJ2-3; weak D call: TRBD1 (6 bases). Deletions cut 3 bases from V and 3 bases from J, with 10 bases between. In germline, CDR1 is KGHSH, CDR2 LQKENI. The CDR3 is made up of 14 amino acids. CDR3 region: CASSPSQGTDTQYF. CDR3 coding DNA: TGTGCCAGCTCACCGAGCCAGGGGACAGATACGCAGTATTTT. The whole variable domain, filled in from reference TRBV18 and TRBJ2-3, reads NAGVMQNPRHLVRRRGQEARLRCSPMKGHSHVYWYRQLPEEGLKFMVYLQKENIIDESGMPKERFSAEFPKEGPSILRIQQVVRGDSAAYFCASSPSQGTDTQYFGPGTRLTVL.

V gene TRBV4-1 combines with J gene TRBJ2-3; the match to TRBD1 covers 7 bases. The CDR3 covers 16 residues. V shed 1 base and J 3 bases; nucleotides not matched to a gene: 7. Germline assignment: CDR1 MGHRA and CDR2 YSYEKL. CDR3 bases: TGCGCCAGCAGCCAAGGGGACAGAATAAGAACAGATACGCAGTATTTT. Protein product: CASSQGDRIRTDTQYF.

The chain has TRBV27 and TRBJ1-1; no clear D. Trimming shortened V by 5 bases and J by 2 bases, and 12 bases separated the two germline ends. Germline assignment: CDR1 MNHEY and CDR2 SMNVEV (reference sequence). CDR3 length equals 14 residues. In DNA form, the CDR3 reads TGTGCCAGCAGTCCTCATTCGGGCAACACTGAAGCTTTCTTT. Amino acids: CASSPHSGNTEAFF.

The chain links TRBV5-1 to TRBJ1-2; D uncertain. The CDR3 has 13 amino acids. Deletions cut 6 bases from V and 0 bases from J, with 9 bases between. Germline V gene sequence: CDR1 SGHRS, CDR2 YFSETQ. DNA of the CDR3: TGCGCCAGCAAGAGGGATTCTAACTATGGCTACACCTTC. It encodes CASKRDSNYGYTF.

A single count supports this clone. This chain uses TRBV7-9 with TRBJ1-3; no definite D call. This CDR3 region has 14 residues. Trimming left V 4 bases short and J 4 bases short, with 11 bases between. CDR1 and CDR2 (germline): SEHNR, FQNEAQ (reference sequence). As DNA, the CDR3 is TGTGCCAGCAGCTCCGCAGGCTTCGGAAACACCATATATTTT. As protein: CASSSAGFGNTIYF.

J is TRBJ2-7 and V is TRBV28, with 8 bases lining up with TRBD2. V gave up 5 bases and J gave up 0 bases; unmatched junction bases: 12. CDR3 length: 17 residues. In germline, CDR1 is MDHEN, CDR2 SYDVKM. CDR3 loop: CASSLSIAGKSSYEQYF. The CDR3 DNA sequence: TGTGCCAGCAGTCTTTCAATAGCGGGGAAGAGCTCCTACGAGCAGTACTTC.

V is TRBV11-2 and J is TRBJ1-2, with 9 bases fitting TRBD1. V lost 2 bases to trimming and J lost 0 bases; unmatched junction nucleotides: 10. CDR3 length: 18 residues. In germline, CDR1 is SGHAT, CDR2 FQNNGV. The CDR3 coding sequence is TGTGCCAGCAGCTTAAAGGGGACAGGGAGGCCCGCTAACTATGGCTACACCTTC. The encoded protein is CASSLKGTGRPANYGYTF.

The J gene is TRBJ2-1, the V gene TRBV15; TRBD2 aligns across 8 bases. Per germline, CDR1 LNHNV and CDR2 YYDKDF (reference sequence). The CDR3 extends over 14 amino acids. V was pared by 6 bases and J by 0 bases, with 1 base of the junction left unmatched. The CDR3 reads CATSREGSYNEQFF. The CDR3 coding sequence is TGTGCCACCAGTCGGGAGGGCTCCTACAATGAGCAGTTCTTC.

The count of this clone is one. This sequence joins TRBV27 and TRBJ2-7; D may be TRBD2 (7 bases). V was clipped by 6 bases and J by 3 bases, with 21 bases between them. This CDR3 comprises 16 residues. Germline CDR1 is MNHEY and CDR2 is SMNVEV (reference sequence). The CDR3 region is CASSHLGGATIYEQYF. The CDR3 region has the DNA TGTGCCAGCAGCCATCTTGGGGGGGCCACCATCTACGAGCAGTACTTC.

CDR3 coding DNA: TGTGCCAGCAGGCGGGCGCAAACAGGGGAGGTCCAAGAGACCCAGTACTTC. Amino acids: CASRRAQTGEVQETQYF. The chain carries TRBV11-2 and TRBJ2-5; tentatively, D is TRBD1 (7 bases). The CDR3 covers 17 residues. CDR1 and CDR2 from the germline V gene are SGHAT and FQNNGV. Trimming took 6 bases from V and 1 from J, leaving 21 bases between them.

V usage is TRBV5-1 and J usage is TRBJ2-5; the D gene could be TRBD1 or TRBD2 (8 bases each). The germline gives CDR1 SGHRS, CDR2 YFSETQ. V gave up 1 base and J gave up 4 bases, with 20 bases separating them. This CDR3 region has 17 residues. CDR3 protein: CASSLPGGAGGGETQYF. CDR3 nucleotide sequence: TGCGCCAGCAGCTTGCCGGGAGGGGCAGGGGGCGGAGAGACCCAGTACTTC.

The chain links TRBV23-1 to TRBJ2-2; 16 nucleotides agree with TRBD2. TRBV23-1 is given ORF status, its function remaining uncertain. The CDR3 loop spans 17 amino acids. V lost 6 bases, J lost 6 bases, and 7 bases stayed unmatched. The CDR3 loop is CASSPGTSGRDPGELFF. The CDR3 DNA sequence: TGCGCCAGCAGCCCCGGGACTAGCGGGAGGGATCCCGGGGAGCTGTTTTTT.

The chain combines TRBV11-2 with TRBJ2-7, with TRBD2 identical over 10 bases. The J segment lost 5 bases and the V segment lost 0 bases, leaving 7 bases of the junction unmatched. The CDR3 has 16 amino acids. Germline loops: CDR1 SGHAT, CDR2 FQNNGV. Written as DNA, the CDR3 is TGTGCCAGCAGCTTAGATACCAGCGGGAGGGGTCACGAGCAGTACTTC. Translation: CASSLDTSGRGHEQYF.

The gene calls are TRBV19 and TRBJ2-7; tentative D call: TRBD2 (5 bases). The ends were cut back, 3 bases at V and 2 bases at J, with 11 bases in the middle. The CDR3 is 14 residues long. Germline V gives CDR1 LNHDA, CDR2 SQIVND (reference sequence). This CDR3 reads CASSMREIPYEQYF. The CDR3 region has the DNA TGTGCCAGTAGTATGAGGGAGATTCCCTACGAGCAGTACTTC.

The rearrangement uses TRBV27 and TRBJ1-2; possible D gene TRBD1, 5 bases. Trimming shortened V by 8 bases and J by 3 bases, and 13 bases separated the two germline ends. Germline values: CDR1 MNHEY, CDR2 SMNVEV (reference sequence). This CDR3 is built from 13 residues. The CDR3 nucleotides are TGTGCCAGCCGAAAACGGGACCACTATGGCTACACCTTC. Translation gives CASRKRDHYGYTF.